This T cell receptor beta chain was identified in a study of OX40 agonist ivuxolimab in advanced cancers. Study information: Dose-escalation patients had hepatocellular carcinoma, melanoma, renal cell or head and neck cancer. Broader study findings: Among T cells, CD8+ cells averaged more expanded clones than CD4+ cells.

The CDR3 has 12 residues. Germline-derived CDR1 and CDR2 are SGHVS and FQNEAQ. The V gene lost 5 bases and the J gene lost 2 bases, with 7 bases spanning the gap. This table comes from immunoSEQ multiplex PCR, and its TCRdb copy is limited to in-frame clones, with some not included. Of 60,000 to 70,000 clones listed, about 90% were seen once; the top ten hold 3.5% to 5%. This clone was picked up one time. Its specificity is unknown. The chain couples TRBV7-8 to TRBJ2-7; unclear D gene. The sample in question was CD4+ or CD8+ T cells sorted from blood, obtained in a trial of the OX40 agonist ivuxolimab. This TCR derives from an adult with an advanced solid tumor such as melanoma, head and neck, liver or kidney cancer. CDR3 in DNA: TGTGCCAGCAGCCCAGGCGCCTACGAGCAGTACTTC. This gives the protein CASSPGAYEQYF.